Following are 14 T cell receptor beta chains from one sample sequenced in a study of a mutant IDH1 vaccine in newly diagnosed glioma. These receptors are not linked to any known antigen. Some clones are missing from TCRdb's copy, which holds only in-frame ones; the method was immunoSEQ multiplex PCR. Of about 58,000 clones in the sample, under 90% were seen once. This sample's time point: week 5, during vaccination. A 20-mer mutant IDH1 peptide at 300 ug was injected subcutaneously with topical imiquimod. The specimen comprised PBMCs, sampled from a glioma patient whose treatment included an IDH1 peptide vaccine. The receptors were sampled from a woman aged 45-65 years with glioma.

The genes are TRBV27 and TRBJ2-7, with 10 positions matching TRBD1. The V and J ends lost 0 bases and 3 bases, in that order; junction bases with no gene match: 2. The CDR3 extends over 15 amino acids. Germline V gene lookup returns CDR1 MNHEY and CDR2 SMNVEV (reference sequence). The CDR3 nucleotides are TGTGCCAGCAGTTTATCGAGGGACAGGGGCTACGAGCAGTACTTC. It is translated as CASSLSRDRGYEQYF.

This sequence joins TRBV10-3 and TRBJ2-7; unclear D gene. CDR3 size: 12 residues. The germline V gene encodes CDR1 ENHRY and CDR2 SYGVKD. The V end was cut by 5 bases, the J end by 1 base, with 6 bases between. CDR3 region: CAISSTSYEQYF. CDR3 coding DNA: TGTGCCATCAGTTCCACATCCTACGAGCAGTACTTC.

The chain carries TRBV5-5 and TRBJ1-1; D uncertain. Trimming removed 0 bases at V and 0 bases at J, with 3 bases between. The CDR3 extends over 13 amino acids. CDR1 is SGHKS, CDR2 YYEKEE, per germline (reference sequence). DNA for the CDR3: TGTGCCAGCAGCTTGGTCCTGAACACTGAAGCTTTCTTT. Protein product: CASSLVLNTEAFF.

This clone was counted only a few times. The chain uses TRBV5-1 and TRBJ2-3; no reliable D call. Germline V gene lookup returns CDR1 SGHRS and CDR2 YFSETQ. This CDR3 has 14 amino acids. Trimming removed 0 bases at V and 2 bases at J, with 7 bases between. CDR3 bases: TGCGCCAGCAGCTTGGGTGCCTCCACAGATACGCAGTATTTT. It is translated as CASSLGASTDTQYF.

This chain connects TRBV9 to TRBJ2-5; maybe TRBD2 (5 bases). Germline CDR1 SGDLS, CDR2 YYNGEE. Trimming cost V 2 bases and J 4 bases, with 15 bases left between them. The CDR3 covers 15 residues. In DNA, the CDR3 is TGTGCCAGCAGCGTTACTACCGGACTGGGAGAGACCCAGTACTTC. The encoded protein is CASSVTTGLGETQYF.

This clone appeared a few times. J is TRBJ1-2 and V is TRBV6-5, with D tentatively TRBD1 (5 bases). Trimming removed 2 bases at V and 4 bases at J, with 11 bases between. Germline V gene lookup returns CDR1 MNHEY and CDR2 SVGAGI. CDR3 length equals 14 residues. CDR3: CASSYGGSFYGYTF. CDR3 sequence (DNA): TGTGCCAGCAGTTACGGGGGGAGCTTCTATGGCTACACCTTC.

The chain uses TRBV27 and TRBJ2-5, with D tentatively TRBD1 (6 bases). The length of the CDR3 is 12 residues. Germline V gene data show CDR1 as MNHEY and CDR2 as SMNVEV (reference sequence). V dropped 5 bases and J dropped 7 bases, with 11 bases sitting between them. The CDR3 sequence: CASSVPRGTQYF. The DNA of the CDR3 is TGTGCCAGCAGTGTCCCCAGGGGGACCCAGTACTTC.

The chain carries TRBV5-8 and TRBJ1-1; TRBD1 aligns across 9 bases. Germline V lookup: CDR1 SGHTS, CDR2 YDEGEE. The CDR3 runs 15 residues. V lost 0 bases to trimming and J lost 4 bases; unmatched junction nucleotides: 4. The CDR3 nucleotides read TGTGCCAGCAGCTTGGGCGGGGACAGGGCCACTGAAGCTTTCTTT. Protein sequence: CASSLGGDRATEAFF.

The chain employs TRBV6-5 and TRBJ1-2, with 7 bases identical to TRBD1. The V gene end was trimmed by 0 bases and the J gene end by 4 bases; junction bases not matched to a gene: 8. The germline V gene encodes CDR1 MNHEY and CDR2 SVGAGI. This CDR3 contains 16 residues. CDR3 sequence reads: CASSYSFDRDRYGYTF. In DNA form, the CDR3 reads TGTGCCAGCAGTTACTCGTTTGACAGGGACCGCTATGGCTACACCTTC.

This clone was counted once. The same CDR3 arises from other DNA sequences in this sample as well. The V gene is TRBV5-1, the J gene TRBJ2-7; 11 bases agree with TRBD1. The CDR3 loop spans 15 amino acids. V lost 4 bases to trimming and J lost 3 bases; unmatched junction nucleotides: 6. CDR1 is SGHRS, CDR2 YFSETQ, per germline. The CDR3 DNA reads as TGCGCCAGCAGCCTCGGGACAGGGGGAATCTACGAGCAGTACTTC. Its protein is CASSLGTGGIYEQYF.

The genes are TRBV5-8 and TRBJ1-2, with a possible D match to TRBD1 (6 bases). The length of the CDR3 is 16 residues. Germline assignment: CDR1 SGHTS and CDR2 YDEGEE. V was cut by 4 bases and J by 1 base, with 17 bases left in between. This CDR3 is CASSHPRDILNYGYTF. The CDR3 region has the DNA TGTGCCAGCAGCCATCCCCGGGACATCCTTAACTATGGCTACACCTTC. Full variable domain (missing parts from reference TRBV5-8 and TRBJ1-2): EAGVTQSPTHLIKTRGQQATLRCSPISGHTSVYWYQQALGLGLQFLLWYDEGEERNRGNFPPRFSGRQFPNYSSELNVNALELEDSALYLCASSHPRDILNYGYTFGSGTRLTVV.

This clone occurred a few times. The chain is built from TRBV10-3 and TRBJ1-4; D not resolved. Per the germline V gene, CDR1 is ENHRY and CDR2 is SYGVKD. There are 15 residues in the CDR3. The germline V and J ends were trimmed by 3 bases and 5 bases, with 13 bases remaining between them. In DNA form, the CDR3 reads TGTGCCATCAGTGATACCGGGCGGTCGAATGAAAAACTGTTTTTT. This codes for CAISDTGRSNEKLFF.

The CDR3: CASSQAPTGRTEAFF. The DNA for the CDR3 is TGCGCCAGCAGCCAAGCCCCGACAGGGAGGACTGAAGCTTTCTTT. The V and J genes are TRBV4-3 and TRBJ1-1; 7 bases fit TRBD1. This CDR3 spans 15 amino acids. Germline lookup yields CDR1 LGHNA and CDR2 YSLEER. The trim removed 1 base at V and 5 bases at J, leaving 7 bases unmatched.

V and J are TRBV10-3 and TRBJ1-2; D not certain. V lost 4 bases and J 2 bases, leaving 8 bases between the germline ends. This CDR3 contains 13 residues. Germline V lookup: CDR1 ENHRY, CDR2 SYGVKD. Written as DNA, the CDR3 is TGTGCCATCAGTGGGGAGGGAAACTATGGCTACACCTTC. Protein sequence: CAISGEGNYGYTF.